A selection of T cell receptor beta chains follows, all from one sample in a study of breast tumors, draining lymph nodes, adjacent tissues. Each CDR3 protein gets one entry after TCRdb re-called the multiplex PCR reads with MiXCR. The table shows about 140,000 distinct CDR3 sequences, with 30% to 35% occurring only once. The specimen was axillary lymph node tissue. The receptors come from a female donor with breast cancer. Some clones in this sample may be carry-over from other donors' samples. Both conserved end residues are part of each CDR3. The D gene is left open where the match is weak. The size entry is marked missing in some rows and otherwise reads once, few, many or a size class.

V gene	D gene	clone size	J gene	CDR3 protein	CDR3 DNA
TRBV3-1	.	many	TRBJ2-2	CASSQAGETGELFF	TGTGCCAGCAGCCAAGCGGGAGAGACCGGGGAGCTGTTTTTT
TRBV7-8	.	many	TRBJ1-2	CASSSYPTVHTYGYTF	TGTGCCAGCAGCTCCTACCCGACAGTTCATACCTATGGCTACACCTTC
TRBV24-1	.	many	TRBJ2-5	CATSDRGETQYF	TGTGCCACCAGTGATAGGGGGGAGACCCAGTACTTC
TRBV20-1	.	few	TRBJ2-5	CSARRVQGGAVGETQYF	TGCAGTGCTAGAAGGGTCCAAGGCGGGGCAGTAGGTGAGACCCAGTACTTC
TRBV14	.	many	TRBJ2-2	CASSQVSVRAGELFF	TGTGCCAGCAGCCAAGTTTCGGTCAGGGCCGGGGAGCTGTTTTTT
TRBV12-3/TRBV12-4	.	many	TRBJ1-4	CASSLRLGSGEKLFF	TGTGCCAGCAGTTTACGTCTGGGGTCGGGTGAAAAACTGTTTTTT
TRBV2	TRBD1	many	TRBJ2-5	CASSGIGTALQETQYF	TGTGCCAGCAGCGGTATTGGGACAGCCTTACAAGAGACCCAGTACTTC
TRBV4-1	.	many	TRBJ1-5	CASSQGSREDQPQHF	TGCGCCAGCAGCCAAGGTTCTCGCGAGGATCAGCCCCAGCATTTT
TRBV7-2	.	.	TRBJ1-2	CASTKNRLADNYGYTF	TGTGCCAGCACCAAAAACCGACTGGCGGATAACTATGGCTACACCTTC
TRBV20-1	.	many	TRBJ2-7	CSATPGHLYEQYF	TGCAGTGCTACCCCGGGACACCTCTACGAGCAGTACTTC
TRBV6-1	TRBD1	.	TRBJ1-4	CASSGGTVNEKLFF	TGTGCCAGCAGTGGGGGGACAGTTAATGAAAAACTGTTTTTT
TRBV6-5	.	many	TRBJ2-7	CASSYQRQGHEQYF	TGTGCCAGCAGTTACCAACGCCAGGGGCACGAGCAGTACTTC
TRBV19	.	few	TRBJ1-1	CASSSRSSWGEAFF	TGTGCCAGTAGTTCCAGGTCATCGTGGGGTGAAGCTTTCTTT
TRBV5-1	TRBD1	.	TRBJ2-3	CASRPTGGATDTQYF	TGCGCCAGCAGGCCGACAGGGGGGGCGACAGATACGCAGTATTTT
TRBV6-5	.	.	TRBJ2-3	CASSSMGAQYF	TGTGCCAGCAGCTCGATGGGGGCGCAGTATTTT
TRBV7-9	.	many	TRBJ1-6	CASSLNREPPLHF	TGTGCCAGCAGCTTAAACAGGGAGCCACCCCTCCACTTT
TRBV12-3/TRBV12-4	.	.	TRBJ2-4	CASSTDRADIQYF	TGTGCCAGCAGTACGGACAGAGCAGACATTCAGTACTTC